This is a list of T cell receptor beta chains from one sample in a study of beta chain features in type 1 diabetes. Assay used: immunoSEQ multiplex PCR; TCRdb lists only in-frame clones, some missing. The profile shows hundreds of thousands of clones, 15% to 18% of them singletons. The specimen was naive CD4+ T cells from blood. The receptors derive from a man between 18 and 29 years old in good health. The CDR3 runs from the conserved cysteine through the conserved F or W. Fields, in order: V gene, J gene, clone size, CDR3 length, D gene, CDR3 DNA, CDR3 protein. The D gene is left open where the match is weak. Clone sizes are given selectively: once, few, many, or a class where the clone is expanded.

>TRBV23-1|TRBJ1-2|NA|13|NA
TGCGCCAGCAGTCAATCGAATAGGAACGCGTACACCTTC
CASSQSNRNAYTF
>TRBV18|TRBJ2-1|few|17|TRBD2
TGTGCCAGCTCACCATCTCAAATAGCGGGGGGAAACAATGAGCAGTTCTTC
CASSPSQIAGGNNEQFF
>TRBV19|TRBJ2-1|NA|16|TRBD1
TGTGCCAGTAGTATTCACGGACAGGGGGTCATGTATGAGCAGTTCTTC
CASSIHGQGVMYEQFF
>TRBV5-1|TRBJ2-1|few|16|TRBD2
TGCGCCAGCAGCCCTATAGCGGGGCTTTCCTACAATGAGCAGTTCTTC
CASSPIAGLSYNEQFF
>TRBV2|TRBJ2-5|NA|16|TRBD2
TGTGCCAGCAGTCCTACTAGCGGGGGGGCCCGGGAGACCCAGTACTTC
CASSPTSGGARETQYF
>TRBV6-5|TRBJ1-1|NA|13|TRBD1
TGTGCCAGCAGTTACACAGGGGCGACTGAAGCTTTCTTT
CASSYTGATEAFF
>TRBV10-3|TRBJ2-7|few|12|NA
TGTGCCATCAGCGGGTTGTCCTACGAGCAGTACTTC
CAISGLSYEQYF
>TRBV14|TRBJ1-5|NA|15|TRBD1
TGTGCCAGCAGCCAGACAGGGGGGAAGGATCAGCCCCAGCATTTT
CASSQTGGKDQPQHF
>TRBV6-5|TRBJ2-7|NA|15|TRBD1
TGTGCCAGCGCGGGGAGACAGGGGGGATCCTACGAGCAGTACTTC
CASAGRQGGSYEQYF
>TRBV11-2|TRBJ2-1|few|13|TRBD2
TGTGCCAGCAGCGCTAGCGGGAGGGATGAGCAGTTCTTC
CASSASGRDEQFF
>TRBV4-2|TRBJ2-2|few|17|TRBD1
TGTGCCAGCAGCCTCGATGGGGGACAGGGGAACACCGGGGAGCTGTTTTTT
CASSLDGGQGNTGELFF
>TRBV29-1|TRBJ1-2|few|12|NA
TGCAGCGTTGAAGCGCTCGTGAGTGGCTACACCTTC
CSVEALVSGYTF
>TRBV30|TRBJ2-1|NA|12|NA
TGTGCCTGGAGTCAATCAAACAATGAGCAGTTCTTC
CAWSQSNNEQFF
>TRBV27|TRBJ2-1|NA|15|NA
TGTGCCAGCAGTAGTGACCAAGTCTTTAACAATGAGCAGTTCTTC
CASSSDQVFNNEQFF
>TRBV27|TRBJ1-2|few|13|NA
TGTGCCAGCAGTTTATCACGCAGTGGAGGCTACACCTTC
CASSLSRSGGYTF
>TRBV7-9|TRBJ2-5|few|17|TRBD2
TGTGCCAGCAGCTCGGGACTAGCGGGAGGGGCAGCTGAGACCCAGTACTTC
CASSSGLAGGAAETQYF
>TRBV29-1|TRBJ1-1|NA|14|TRBD1
TGCAGCATATACCGGGGACAGGTTAACACTGAAGCTTTCTTT
CSIYRGQVNTEAFF
>TRBV25-1|TRBJ1-4|NA|13|NA
TGTGCCAGCAGTGACGGCCTTAATGAAAAACTGTTTTTT
CASSDGLNEKLFF
>TRBV5-8|TRBJ2-7|few|11|NA
TGTGCCAGCAGCCGTACTTTAGAGCAGTACTTC
CASSRTLEQYF
>TRBV11-3|TRBJ1-1|once|13|NA
TGTGCCAGCAGCTTAGAGGTGGGTTCTGAAGCTTTCTTT
CASSLEVGSEAFF
>TRBV6-1|TRBJ1-1|few|14|NA
TGTGCCAGCAGTGAAGTTCCGGGGAACACTGAAGCTTTCTTT
CASSEVPGNTEAFF
>TRBV5-1|TRBJ2-7|few|15|TRBD2
TGCGCCAGCAGCCTACTAGCGGGAGAAACCTACGAGCAGTACTTC
CASSLLAGETYEQYF
>TRBV29-1|TRBJ1-3|few|13|NA
TGCAGCGTTGGGAGGGACTCTGGAAACACCATATATTTT
CSVGRDSGNTIYF
>TRBV11-2|TRBJ2-7|NA|13|TRBD2
TGTGCCAGCAGCTTTGACGGGAGGGCCGGAAGAGGATTC
CASSFDGRAGRGF
>TRBV5-6|TRBJ1-2|NA|11|NA
TGTGCCAGCCGCCAGGTCTATGGCTACACCTTC
CASRQVYGYTF
>TRBV7-6|TRBJ2-7|NA|16|NA
TGTGCCAGCAGCTTAGCGCTGGCGGAGAGCTCCTACGAGCAGTACTTC
CASSLALAESSYEQYF
>TRBV9|TRBJ2-5|few|15|TRBD1
TGTGCCAGCAGCGCGCGCTTAGGGGGCGGGGAGACCCAGTACTTC
CASSARLGGGETQYF
>TRBV10-3|TRBJ1-1|NA|13|NA
TGTGCCATCAGTGAGTCGGGGGCTCCTGAAGCTTTCTTT
CAISESGAPEAFF
>TRBV10-3|TRBJ1-6|NA|13|NA
TGTGCCATCAAGGCAGGGCAGAATTCACCCCTCCACTTT
CAIKAGQNSPLHF
>TRBV6-5|TRBJ2-1|NA|14|NA
TGTGCCAGCAGTTATAACGGGGCCGGGGGTCGGCAGTTCTTC
CASSYNGAGGRQFF
>TRBV6-4|TRBJ2-1|NA|14|TRBD1
TGTGCCAGCAGCCGGACAGGTACCTACAATGAGCAGTTCTTC
CASSRTGTYNEQFF